This is a list of T cell receptor beta chains from one sample in a study of cytomegalovirus exposure and HLA in healthy donors. Produced via immunoSEQ multiplex PCR; TCRdb's table is partial and in-frame only. The sample has about 140,000 clones; approximately 71% are singletons. The sequencing sample was made of PBMCs. The receptors stem from a middle-aged man in good health and CMV-seronegative. Each CDR3 is given with its conserved first and last residue. Fields, in order: clone size, V gene, D gene, J gene, CDR3 DNA, CDR3 protein. D genes are given only for firm matches. Clone size is stated in some rows and not others, as once, few, many or a class when expanded.

clone size: NA
V gene: TRBV7-3
D gene: TRBD2
J gene: TRBJ2-1
CDR3 DNA: TGTGCCAGCAGCCAGACTAGCGGGGGCCCCGACTACAATGAGCAGTTCTTC
CDR3 protein: CASSQTSGGPDYNEQFF

clone size: NA
V gene: TRBV7-2
D gene: NA
J gene: TRBJ2-2
CDR3 DNA: TGTGCCAGCTTTAACAGGGTCAGGGCCGGGGAGCTGTTTTTT
CDR3 protein: CASFNRVRAGELFF

clone size: NA
V gene: TRBV4-1
D gene: NA
J gene: TRBJ1-5
CDR3 DNA: TGCGCCAGCAGCCCCGGGGGGGCTCGGAGCAATCAGCCCCAGCATTTT
CDR3 protein: CASSPGGARSNQPQHF

clone size: NA
V gene: TRBV7-2
D gene: NA
J gene: TRBJ1-1
CDR3 DNA: TGTGCCAGCAGCTTAATAGTGAACACTGAAGCTTTCTTT
CDR3 protein: CASSLIVNTEAFF

clone size: NA
V gene: TRBV30
D gene: TRBD2
J gene: TRBJ2-4
CDR3 DNA: TGTGCCTGGATAATAAACCGGACTAGCGGGGGGGCTAACATTCAGTACTTC
CDR3 protein: CAWIINRTSGGANIQYF

clone size: NA
V gene: TRBV18
D gene: TRBD2
J gene: TRBJ2-5
CDR3 DNA: TGTGCCAGCTCACCCCCAGCGGGGGAACAAGAGACCCAGTACTTC
CDR3 protein: CASSPPAGEQETQYF

clone size: NA
V gene: TRBV4-3
D gene: NA
J gene: TRBJ1-2
CDR3 DNA: TGCGCCAGCAGCCAAGCGGGCAGGGGAAGGTACGTGGTTGACTATGGCTACACCTTC
CDR3 protein: CASSQAGRGRYVVDYGYTF

clone size: NA
V gene: TRBV28
D gene: NA
J gene: TRBJ1-2
CDR3 DNA: TGTGCCAGCAGCTCCCCAGGACAGTTCAATGGCTACACCTTC
CDR3 protein: CASSSPGQFNGYTF

clone size: NA
V gene: TRBV5-6
D gene: NA
J gene: TRBJ1-6
CDR3 DNA: TGTGCCTCAGAGGGGACACCCTATAATTCACCCCTCCACTTT
CDR3 protein: CASEGTPYNSPLHF

clone size: NA
V gene: TRBV19
D gene: NA
J gene: TRBJ2-5
CDR3 DNA: TGTGCCAGTAGTACTCTACAGGGACGGTACGAGACCCAGTACTTC
CDR3 protein: CASSTLQGRYETQYF

clone size: NA
V gene: TRBV2
D gene: NA
J gene: TRBJ2-6
CDR3 DNA: TGTGCCAGCAGTGACCCCCCGCAGGGTCTTGGGGCCAACGTCCTGACTTTC
CDR3 protein: CASSDPPQGLGANVLTF

clone size: NA
V gene: TRBV19
D gene: NA
J gene: TRBJ2-1
CDR3 DNA: TGTGCCAGTAGTATGAGTGAGTACAATGAGCAGTTCTTC
CDR3 protein: CASSMSEYNEQFF

clone size: NA
V gene: TRBV25-1
D gene: TRBD1
J gene: TRBJ1-2
CDR3 DNA: TGTGCCAGCCAACAGGGGGCGGGATGTGGCTACACCTTC
CDR3 protein: CASQQGAGCGYTF

clone size: few
V gene: TRBV5-6
D gene: TRBD1
J gene: TRBJ1-5
CDR3 DNA: TGTGCCAGCAGCGCAAGACAGGGATTTAGCAATCAGCCCCAGCATTTT
CDR3 protein: CASSARQGFSNQPQHF

clone size: NA
V gene: TRBV7-6
D gene: TRBD2
J gene: TRBJ2-7
CDR3 DNA: TGTGCCAGCAGCTTAACGAGCGGGGGTGGGGGTGACGAGCAGTACTTC
CDR3 protein: CASSLTSGGGGDEQYF

clone size: NA
V gene: TRBV5-1
D gene: TRBD2
J gene: TRBJ2-2
CDR3 DNA: TGCGCCAGCAGTCCGCCAGTTTTACTAGCGGGGTCGCTCACCGGGGAGCTGTTTTTT
CDR3 protein: CASSPPVLLAGSLTGELFF

clone size: NA
V gene: TRBV7-8
D gene: TRBD1
J gene: TRBJ1-2
CDR3 DNA: TGTGCCAGCAGCCCCGGGACAGGGATCTATGGCTACACCTTC
CDR3 protein: CASSPGTGIYGYTF

clone size: NA
V gene: TRBV5-4
D gene: NA
J gene: TRBJ1-1
CDR3 DNA: TGTGCCAGCAGCCCCGATTACTTAATTGAAGCTTTCTTT
CDR3 protein: CASSPDYLIEAFF

clone size: NA
V gene: TRBV4-1
D gene: TRBD1
J gene: TRBJ1-2
CDR3 DNA: TGCGCCAGCAGCCATATTATTAGGGACAGGGGGAGTGGCTACACCTTC
CDR3 protein: CASSHIIRDRGSGYTF

clone size: NA
V gene: TRBV19
D gene: TRBD1
J gene: TRBJ1-1
CDR3 DNA: TGTGCCAGTAGTTCATTAACAGGGGGCGGCTCCTGGAGCCTCGAAGCTTTCTTT
CDR3 protein: CASSSLTGGGSWSLEAFF

clone size: NA
V gene: TRBV2
D gene: NA
J gene: TRBJ2-7
CDR3 DNA: TGTGCCAGCAGTGGCGGGTACGAGCAGTACTTC
CDR3 protein: CASSGGYEQYF

clone size: few
V gene: TRBV5-1
D gene: TRBD2
J gene: TRBJ2-5
CDR3 DNA: TGCGCCAGCAGCCTCAGCAGCGGGGGGGGCTTGACCCAGTACTTC
CDR3 protein: CASSLSSGGGLTQYF

clone size: NA
V gene: TRBV5-3
D gene: NA
J gene: TRBJ1-5
CDR3 DNA: TGTGCCCCCGGTTTCAATCAGCCCCAGCATTTT
CDR3 protein: CAPGFNQPQHF

clone size: NA
V gene: TRBV18
D gene: NA
J gene: TRBJ2-3
CDR3 DNA: TGTGCCAGCTCACCCACCGGGGGACAGCTAAGCACAGATACGCAGTATTTT
CDR3 protein: CASSPTGGQLSTDTQYF

clone size: few
V gene: TRBV5-1
D gene: NA
J gene: TRBJ2-3
CDR3 DNA: TGCGCCAGCAGCTCCGGACTCTTCCAAGATACAGATACGCAGTATTTT
CDR3 protein: CASSSGLFQDTDTQYF

clone size: NA
V gene: TRBV5-6
D gene: TRBD1
J gene: TRBJ1-2
CDR3 DNA: TGTGCCAGCAGCTCCACCCGGGACAGGGCTGATGGCTACACCTTC
CDR3 protein: CASSSTRDRADGYTF

clone size: once
V gene: TRBV27
D gene: TRBD1
J gene: TRBJ2-5
CDR3 DNA: TGTGCCAGCAGTTTGTTGGGACAGCCTTGGGAGACCCAGTACTTC
CDR3 protein: CASSLLGQPWETQYF

clone size: NA
V gene: TRBV7-2
D gene: TRBD1
J gene: TRBJ2-7
CDR3 DNA: TGTGCCAGCAGCAGGACAGGGCGCTACGAGCAGTACTTC
CDR3 protein: CASSRTGRYEQYF

clone size: NA
V gene: TRBV9
D gene: NA
J gene: TRBJ2-3
CDR3 DNA: TGTGCCAGCAACGTAGCCGGAGATACGCAGTATTTT
CDR3 protein: CASNVAGDTQYF

clone size: NA
V gene: TRBV18
D gene: NA
J gene: TRBJ2-7
CDR3 DNA: TGTGCCAGCTCACCAGTGACAGGTCCGGAGGAGCAGTACTTC
CDR3 protein: CASSPVTGPEEQYF

clone size: NA
V gene: TRBV10-3
D gene: TRBD2
J gene: TRBJ2-7
CDR3 DNA: TGTGCCATCAGCGCACCACTAGCGGGGGGCTCCTACGAGCAGTACTTC
CDR3 protein: CAISAPLAGGSYEQYF

clone size: few
V gene: TRBV14
D gene: NA
J gene: TRBJ1-1
CDR3 DNA: TGTGCCAGCAGCCCATGGGGGGACGGCACTGAAGCTTTCTTT
CDR3 protein: CASSPWGDGTEAFF

clone size: NA
V gene: TRBV19
D gene: NA
J gene: TRBJ2-5
CDR3 DNA: TGTGCCAGTAGCGAGAGGGTGCCCAAAGAGACCCAGTACTTC
CDR3 protein: CASSERVPKETQYF

clone size: few
V gene: TRBV6-5
D gene: NA
J gene: TRBJ1-4
CDR3 DNA: TGTGCCAGCAGTTACTCGACAGGAGTAGTTGAAAAACTGTTTTTT
CDR3 protein: CASSYSTGVVEKLFF

clone size: few
V gene: TRBV5-6
D gene: TRBD1
J gene: TRBJ2-5
CDR3 DNA: TGTGCCAGCAGCTTGCCAGGGGGCCCCGAGACCCAGTACTTC
CDR3 protein: CASSLPGGPETQYF